One sample yielded the 18 T cell receptor beta chains listed below, sequenced in a study of blood T cell repertoires in COVID-19. Profiled with immunoSEQ multiplex PCR; TCRdb holds only in-frame clones, not every one. The sample shows roughly 250,000 clones, roughly 87% of them seen only once. Material: peripheral blood. These receptors were taken from a man between 60 and 70 years old who had recovered from COVID-19.

The CDR3 nucleotides are TGCGCCAGCAGTGTACAGCGGGGGCAGTATTTT. It translates to CASSVQRGQYF. J is TRBJ2-3 and V is TRBV10-2, with 7 bases aligning to TRBD2. CDR3 length equals 11 residues. The germline V gene encodes CDR1 WSHSY and CDR2 SAAADI. With V trimmed by 4 bases and J by 11 bases, 3 bases remained unmatched.

The chain is built from TRBV24-1 and TRBJ1-2; 9 bases map to TRBD1. V was pared by 10 bases and J by 3 bases, with 11 bases of the junction left unmatched. The CDR3 contains 15 residues. Germline V gene sequence: CDR1 KGHDR, CDR2 SFDVKD. The chain's CDR3 is CATRGPGQGDYGYTF. CDR3 DNA: TGTGCCACAAGGGGGCCGGGACAGGGTGACTATGGCTACACCTTC.

The chain links TRBV11-2 to TRBJ2-7; tentatively, D is TRBD1 (6 bases). CDR1 and CDR2 (germline): SGHAT, FQNNGV. V lost 0 bases and J lost 1, with 10 bases in between. CDR3 length: 15 residues. CDR3 region: CASSLEGDRSYEQYF. For the CDR3, the DNA is TGTGCCAGCAGCTTAGAGGGTGACAGGTCCTACGAGCAGTACTTC.

This rearrangement joins TRBV7-9 to TRBJ2-1; the match to TRBD1 covers 9 bases. Looked up from germline, CDR1 is SEHNR and CDR2 is FQNEAQ (reference sequence). Trimming cost V 5 bases and J 5 bases; bases outside gene matches: 10. This CDR3 is 16 amino acids long. Here the CDR3 DNA reads TGTGCCAGCAGCCGTGACGACAGGGGGAGGAACAATGAGCAGTTCTTC. Its translation: CASSRDDRGRNNEQFF.

The chain employs TRBV12-3 or TRBV12-4 and TRBJ2-7, with D tentatively TRBD2 (5 bases). The CDR3 runs 13 residues. The V end lost 4 bases, the J end lost 1 base, and 8 bases lay between the germline ends. DNA of the CDR3: TGTGCCAGCAGTTCTGCGGGTTCCTACGAGCAGTACTTC. Translated, it gives CASSSAGSYEQYF.

The count of this clone is one. The chain has TRBV3-1 (or the pseudogene TRBV3-2) and TRBJ2-1; 8 bases line up with TRBD2. Germline loops: CDR1 LGHDT, CDR2 YNNKEL (reference sequence). The CDR3 extends over 15 amino acids. V lost 3 bases and J lost 7; bases outside the gene matches: 8. CDR3 protein: CASSQDAGGYNEQFF. In DNA form, the CDR3 reads TGTGCCAGCAGCCAGGACGCGGGGGGATATAATGAGCAGTTCTTC.

This clone was counted once. The rearrangement joins TRBV3-1 (or the pseudogene TRBV3-2) to TRBJ1-1; D unresolved. The CDR3 has 15 residues. Germline V gene data show CDR1 as LGHDT and CDR2 as YNNKEL (reference sequence). V was pared by 2 bases and J by 1 base, with 11 bases between. This CDR3 is CASSQYGVGNTEAFF. Written as DNA, the CDR3 is TGTGCCAGCAGCCAATACGGGGTGGGGAACACTGAAGCTTTCTTT.

This chain links TRBV5-1 with TRBJ1-1; no clear D gene. The CDR3 loop spans 14 amino acids. CDR1 and CDR2 (germline): SGHRS, YFSETQ. V lost 6 bases and J lost 0, with 12 bases in between. The CDR3 sequence is CASTPPGVNTEAFF. The DNA of the CDR3 is TGCGCCAGCACCCCCCCCGGAGTGAACACTGAAGCTTTCTTT.

The gene calls are TRBV6-2 or TRBV6-3 and TRBJ2-2; 7 positions agree with TRBD2. Germline V gene sequence: CDR1 MNHEY, CDR2 SVGEGT. CDR3 size: 16 residues. Trimming removed 6 bases from V and 5 bases from J; junction bases left unmatched: 12. The DNA of the CDR3 is TGTGCCAGCAGCCGTAGGAGGGAGGGTCGGACCGGGGAGCTGTTTTTT. Encoded protein: CASSRRREGRTGELFF.

This clone was found a few times. The chain links TRBV18 to TRBJ2-2; 7 bases line up with TRBD1. This CDR3 has 16 amino acids. V was pared by 3 bases and J by 3 bases, with 7 bases of the junction left unmatched. In germline, CDR1 is KGHSH, CDR2 LQKENI. In DNA, the CDR3 is TGTGCCAGCTCACCCGACAGGGTTGGTTACACCGGGGAGCTGTTTTTT. It yields the protein CASSPDRVGYTGELFF.

The chain has TRBV28 and TRBJ1-3; 9 bases fit TRBD1. This CDR3 spans 15 amino acids. The germline CDR1 and CDR2 sequences are MDHEN and SYDVKM. After removal of 6 bases from V and 7 bases from J, the junction contained 10 bases not matched to a gene. CDR3 sequence (DNA): TGTGCCAGCAGCTCGCCGGGACAGGGTATGAACACCATATATTTT. This gives the protein CASSSPGQGMNTIYF.

The chain recombines TRBV28 with TRBJ1-2; D unclear. There are 13 residues in the CDR3. The V and J ends lost 3 bases and 4 bases respectively, with 9 bases between them. CDR1 is MDHEN, CDR2 SYDVKM, per germline. CDR3 sequence: CASSFSHFYGYTF. CDR3 sequence (DNA): TGTGCCAGCAGTTTTAGCCACTTCTATGGCTACACCTTC.

The sample holds one count of this clone. CDR3: CASSYTRPSSNSPLHF. The CDR3 DNA is TGTGCCAGCAGTTATACGAGGCCCTCCTCAAATTCACCCCTCCACTTT. The chain employs TRBV6-9 and TRBJ1-6; no reliable D call. V was shortened by 2 bases and J by 7 bases, with 15 bases between the two germline ends. Germline-derived CDR1 and CDR2 are MNHGY and SVAAGI. The CDR3 sequence is 16 residues long.

This clone was counted once. This chain joins TRBV4-1 and TRBJ1-1; unclear D gene. The CDR3 consists of 13 residues. CDR1 MGHRA and CDR2 YSYEKL come from the germline V gene. The ends were cut back, 1 base at V and 6 bases at J, with 9 bases in the middle. This CDR3 reads CASSQASGAEAFF. CDR3 DNA: TGCGCCAGCAGCCAAGCTTCAGGCGCTGAAGCTTTCTTT.

J is TRBJ1-5 and V is TRBV29-1, with D unclear. V was trimmed by 4 bases and J by 2 bases, leaving 15 bases between them. Germline CDR1 SQVTM, CDR2 ANQGSEA. The CDR3 covers 15 residues. The CDR3 spells CSVVWAQAGNQPQHF. The CDR3 nucleotides are TGCAGCGTTGTTTGGGCCCAAGCGGGCAATCAGCCCCAGCATTTT.

This sequence joins TRBV6-5 and TRBJ1-1, with D tentatively TRBD1 (5 bases). V was trimmed by 6 bases and J by 1 base, leaving 9 bases between them. This CDR3 comprises 13 residues. Looked up from germline, CDR1 is MNHEY and CDR2 is SVGAGI. This CDR3 is CASRGTANTEAFF. CDR3 DNA: TGTGCCAGCAGAGGGACTGCGAACACTGAAGCTTTCTTT.

This chain connects TRBV5-1 to TRBJ1-1, with D possibly matching TRBD1 (5 bases). The V gene's germline CDR1 is SGHRS and CDR2 YFSETQ. The CDR3 runs to 13 residues. V was cut by 4 bases and J by 13 bases, with 20 bases left in between. CDR3 amino acids: CASSRTWGEHGFF. The CDR3 nucleotides are TGCGCCAGCAGCCGTACGTGGGGGGAGCATGGTTTCTTT.

The V gene is TRBV3-1 (or the pseudogene TRBV3-2), the J gene TRBJ1-6; TRBD1 might be the D (6 bases). The CDR3 runs to 13 residues. Germline values: CDR1 LGHDT, CDR2 YNNKEL (reference sequence). V was pared by 1 base and J by 11 bases, with 9 bases between. Here the CDR3 reads CASSQGDIPPLHF. For the CDR3, the DNA is TGTGCCAGCAGCCAAGGGGACATCCCACCCCTCCACTTT.